This T cell receptor beta chain derives from a study of response to subunit inactivated influenza vaccine. With 7 bases removed from V and 3 bases from J, the gap between germline ends came to 18 bases. CDR3 length: 15 residues. In germline, CDR1 is SQVTM, CDR2 ANQGSEA. This clonotype was picked up a small number of times. Each CDR3 protein gets one entry after TCRdb re-called the RT-PCR reads with MiXCR. The repertoire holds about 830,000 distinct CDR3 sequences, with less than 20% as singletons. The source was PBMCs from blood, collected 5 days after vaccination. The V gene is TRBV29-1, the J gene TRBJ2-2; D uncertain. This clonotype was sampled from a man aged 50-60 years who received an inactivated influenza vaccine. The CDR3 nucleotides are TGCAGCGCCACAAGGCGAGACACTTACACCGGGGAGCTGTTTTTT. Encoded protein: CSATRRDTYTGELFF.